This T cell receptor beta chain was sequenced for a study of identical twins. TCRdb re-derived calls from the 5' RACE reads in MiXCR, one entry per CDR3 protein. This table holds some 270,000 distinct CDR3 sequences, about 8.3% found once. Study findings and constraints: One should note that invariant MAIT and iNKT cells could partly confound zero-insertion analyses.

This CDR3 is 14 amino acids long. CDR1 is MDHEN and CDR2 is SYDVKM in the germline V gene. This clonotype appeared a single time. Its antigen is currently unknown. One junction end does not reproduce the germline sequence, and a read error may be involved. This sample was shared with a second study, whose subject was yellow fever vaccine responses in identical twins.

The V gene is TRBV28, the J gene TRBJ2-7; TRBD1 agrees at 8 bases. The clonotype comes from a woman between 18 and 30 years old in good health. Sequenced material: CD8+ T cells sorted from blood. In nucleotides, the CDR3 is TGTGCCGGCAGTTCCACAGGGGGCTCCTACGAGCAGTACTTC. Translation gives CAGSSTGGSYEQYF.